This T cell receptor (beta chain) was identified in a study of CD8+ T cells in alopecia areata. Treatment noted: oral pan-JAK inhibitor, 5-10 mg twice daily. Peripheral blood and lesional scalp punch biopsies came from alopecia areata patients. Investigators isolated RNA and reverse transcribed it into cDNA to act as the sequencing template. The repertoire was sequenced with immunoSEQ multiplex PCR; TCRdb's copy has only in-frame clones and lacks some. The top ten hold 5.5% of the sample, which has 200,000 or so clones, nearly 60% seen once. Trimming took 4 bases from V and 5 from J, leaving 5 bases between them. The CDR3 length is 11 residues. Germline V CDR1 and CDR2: MNHNY, SVGAGI (reference sequence).

This clonotype was obtained from a human donor with alopecia areata. This chain connects TRBV6-6 to TRBJ1-2; D is perhaps TRBD1 (5 bases). The source was CD4+ T cells sorted from blood, collected at week 24, from a patient treated with tofacitinib. CDR3 in amino acids: CASSSGYGYTF. CDR3 DNA sequence: TGTGCCAGCAGTTCAGGGTATGGCTACACCTTC.